What follows is one TCR beta chain and its context. This clone was seen a few times. The specificity of this receptor is unknown. The input lacks base qualities; no much larger clone sits a single base away. The data were taken from a study of lymphopenia after photon versus proton radiotherapy (dated by TCRdb to about 2019). Regarding the complete study: In patients with gastrointestinal tumors who developed high-grade lymphopenia, the study compared the immunological effects of photon radiation therapy with those of proton radiation therapy. The goal of the study was to characterize the differences between the two radiation modalities in how they affect the immune system. The cohort comprised about 19 patients with gastrointestinal tumors who received either photon or proton therapy and then developed lymphopenia. General study outcomes and caveats: Relative stability during treatment was observed in proton-treated patients, whereas loss of naive T cells and TCR diversity and gain of effector/memory populations were observed in photon-treated patients. Across the cohort, among patients who died, a greater drop in TCR diversity after the nadir was inversely correlated with overall survival time. Once the lymphocyte count had reached its nadir, the repertoires of photon-treated patients showed oligoclonal expansion, particularly of CD8+ Temra cells, and this expansion drove the decline in diversity. The survival association was examined only in patients who died, and the authors described better survival with proton therapy as a possibility, not as a demonstrated result.

Libraries were built with the immunoSEQ multiplex PCR assay. T cell repertoires were profiled with deep sequencing of rearranged TCR beta loci together with multiparametric flow cytometry. Sourced from immuneACCESS, this table was stored by TCRdb with only in-frame sequences that have V and J called. A share of the clones is absent; for the studies checked, an unresolved V gene accounts for under half, and the remainder has no known explanation. This sample has 77,000 or so clones in its table, and around 80% of those were observed once. The ten largest account for roughly 1.4% of the sample. Sample: peripheral blood, taken from a patient treated with proton-based radiotherapy. This receptor was identified in a man in his 60s with pancreatic cancer.

The nucleotides are TGTGCCAGCAGTTTACGTAAGACGTACGCCTACGAGCAGTACTTC. The translation is CASSLRKTYAYEQYF. Recombination joined TRBV28 with TRBJ2-7; no D gene can be assigned with confidence. V is shortened by 2 bases, J by 2 bases, and the region joining them spans 13 bases. From the cysteine up to the phenylalanine, the CDR3 has a length of 15 residues. CDR3 DNA is the only sequence kept; it has 45 bases, read in frame from the first base. CDR1 and CDR2 are read off the germline V gene as MDHEN and SYDVKM.